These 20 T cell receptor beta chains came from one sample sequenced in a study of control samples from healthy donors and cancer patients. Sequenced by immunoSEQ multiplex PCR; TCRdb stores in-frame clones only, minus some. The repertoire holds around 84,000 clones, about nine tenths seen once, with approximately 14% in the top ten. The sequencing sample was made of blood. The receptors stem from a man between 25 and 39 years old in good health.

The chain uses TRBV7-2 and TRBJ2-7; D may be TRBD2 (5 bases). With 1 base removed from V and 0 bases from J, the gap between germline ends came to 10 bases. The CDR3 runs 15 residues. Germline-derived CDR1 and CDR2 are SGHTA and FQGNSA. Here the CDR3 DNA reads TGTGCCAGCAGCTTAGGATCGGGGAGCTCCTACGAGCAGTACTTC. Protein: CASSLGSGSSYEQYF.

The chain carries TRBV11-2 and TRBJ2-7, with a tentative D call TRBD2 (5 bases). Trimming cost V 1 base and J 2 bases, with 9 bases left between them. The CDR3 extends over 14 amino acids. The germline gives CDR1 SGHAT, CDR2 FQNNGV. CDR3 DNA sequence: TGTGCCAGCAGCTTAGCGGGGAGCGCCTACGAGCAGTACTTC. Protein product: CASSLAGSAYEQYF.

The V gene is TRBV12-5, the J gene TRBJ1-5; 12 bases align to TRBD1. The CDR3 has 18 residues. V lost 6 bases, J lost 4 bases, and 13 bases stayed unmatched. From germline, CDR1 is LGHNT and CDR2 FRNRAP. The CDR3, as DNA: TGTGCTAGTGGGGATGGGACAGGGGGCTTATTAGGGAATCAGCCCCAGCATTTT. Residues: CASGDGTGGLLGNQPQHF.

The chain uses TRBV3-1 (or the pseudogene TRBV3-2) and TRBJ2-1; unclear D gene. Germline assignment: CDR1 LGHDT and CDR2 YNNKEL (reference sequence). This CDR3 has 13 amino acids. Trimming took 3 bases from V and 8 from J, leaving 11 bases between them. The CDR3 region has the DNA TGTGCCAGCAGCCATTTTACGGGCGATGAGCAGTTCTTC. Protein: CASSHFTGDEQFF.

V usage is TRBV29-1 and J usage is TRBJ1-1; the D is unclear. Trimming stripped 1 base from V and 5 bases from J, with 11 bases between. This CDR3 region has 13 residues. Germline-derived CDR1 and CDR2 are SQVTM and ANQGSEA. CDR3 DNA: TGCAGCGTTGAAGTCGGGCGGGGAACTGAAGCTTTCTTT. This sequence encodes CSVEVGRGTEAFF.

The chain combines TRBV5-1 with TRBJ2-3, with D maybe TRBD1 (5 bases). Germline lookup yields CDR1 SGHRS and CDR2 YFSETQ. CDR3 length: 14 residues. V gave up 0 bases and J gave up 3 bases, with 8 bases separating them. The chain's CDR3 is CASSLADKTDTQYF. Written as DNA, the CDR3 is TGCGCCAGCAGCTTGGCGGACAAAACAGATACGCAGTATTTT.

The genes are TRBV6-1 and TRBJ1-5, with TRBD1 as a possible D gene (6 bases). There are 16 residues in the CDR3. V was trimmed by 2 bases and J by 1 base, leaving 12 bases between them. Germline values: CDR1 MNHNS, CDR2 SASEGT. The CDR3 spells CASSENGGRSNQPQHF. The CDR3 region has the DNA TGTGCCAGCAGTGAAAACGGGGGGCGCAGCAATCAGCCCCAGCATTTT.

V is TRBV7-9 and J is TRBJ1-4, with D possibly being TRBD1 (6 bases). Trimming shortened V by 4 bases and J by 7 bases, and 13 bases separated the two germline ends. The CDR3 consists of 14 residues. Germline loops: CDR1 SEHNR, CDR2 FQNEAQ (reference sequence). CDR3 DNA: TGTGCCAGCAGCTCTCGACAGGCGGCTGAAAAACTGTTTTTT. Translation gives CASSSRQAAEKLFF. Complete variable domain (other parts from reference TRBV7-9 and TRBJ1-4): DTGVSQNPRHKITKRGQNVTFRCDPISEHNRLYWYRQTLGQGPEFLTYFQNEAQLEKSRLLSDRFSAERPKGSFSTLEIQRTEQGDSAMYLCASSSRQAAEKLFFGSGTQLSVL.

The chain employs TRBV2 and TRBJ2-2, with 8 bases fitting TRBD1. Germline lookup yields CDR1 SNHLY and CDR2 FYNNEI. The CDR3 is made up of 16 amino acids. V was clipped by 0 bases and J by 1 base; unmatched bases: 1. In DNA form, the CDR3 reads TGTGCCAGCAGTGAAGCCGGGACAGGGAACACCGGGGAGCTGTTTTTT. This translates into CASSEAGTGNTGELFF.

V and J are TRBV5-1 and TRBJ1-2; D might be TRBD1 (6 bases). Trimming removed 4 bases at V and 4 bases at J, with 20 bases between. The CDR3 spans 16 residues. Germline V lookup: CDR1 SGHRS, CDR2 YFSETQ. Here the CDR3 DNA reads TGCGCCAGCAGCCCCGGGGACACACGTTCCTCCTATGGCTACACCTTC. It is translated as CASSPGDTRSSYGYTF.

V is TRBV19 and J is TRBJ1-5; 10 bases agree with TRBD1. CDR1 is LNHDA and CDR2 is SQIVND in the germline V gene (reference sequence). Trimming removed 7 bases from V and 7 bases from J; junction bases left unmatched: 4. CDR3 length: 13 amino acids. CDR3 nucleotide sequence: TGTGCCAGTACGGGACAGGGGTTCCAGCCCCAGCATTTT. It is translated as CASTGQGFQPQHF.

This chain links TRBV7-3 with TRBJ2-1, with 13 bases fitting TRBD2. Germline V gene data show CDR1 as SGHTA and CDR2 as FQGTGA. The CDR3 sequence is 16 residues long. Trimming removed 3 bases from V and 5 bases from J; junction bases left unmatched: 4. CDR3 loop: CASSFGTSGAHNEQFF. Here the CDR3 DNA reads TGTGCCAGCAGCTTCGGGACTAGCGGGGCCCACAATGAGCAGTTCTTC.

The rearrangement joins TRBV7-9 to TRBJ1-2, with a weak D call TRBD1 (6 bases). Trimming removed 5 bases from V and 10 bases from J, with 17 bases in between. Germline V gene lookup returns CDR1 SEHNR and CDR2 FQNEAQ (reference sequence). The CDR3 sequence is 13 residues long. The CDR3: CASSTGQSGAYTF. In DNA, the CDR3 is TGTGCCAGCAGCACGGGACAAAGCGGTGCCTACACCTTC.

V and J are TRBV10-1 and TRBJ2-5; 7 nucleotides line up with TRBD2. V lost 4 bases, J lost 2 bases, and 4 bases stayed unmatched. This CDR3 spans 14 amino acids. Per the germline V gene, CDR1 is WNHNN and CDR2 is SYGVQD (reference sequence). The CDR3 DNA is TGCGCCAGCAGTGCGGGAGGACGGCAAGAGACCCAGTACTTC. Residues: CASSAGGRQETQYF.

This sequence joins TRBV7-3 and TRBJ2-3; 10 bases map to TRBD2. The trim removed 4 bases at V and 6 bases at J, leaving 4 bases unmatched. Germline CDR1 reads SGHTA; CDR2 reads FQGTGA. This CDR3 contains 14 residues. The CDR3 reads CASSSAGGQDTQYF. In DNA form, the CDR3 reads TGTGCCAGCAGCTCAGCGGGGGGGCAGGATACGCAGTATTTT.

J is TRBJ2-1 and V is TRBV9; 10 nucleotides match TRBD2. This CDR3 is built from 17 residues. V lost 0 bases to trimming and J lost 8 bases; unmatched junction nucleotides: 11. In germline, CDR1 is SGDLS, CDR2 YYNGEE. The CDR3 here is CASSVATSGRAADEQFF. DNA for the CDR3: TGTGCCAGCAGCGTAGCTACCAGCGGGAGGGCCGCTGATGAGCAGTTCTTC. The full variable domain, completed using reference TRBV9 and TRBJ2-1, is DSGVTQTPKHLITATGQRVTLRCSPRSGDLSVYWYQQSLDQGLQFLIQYYNGEERAKGNILERFSAQQFPDLHSELNLSSLELGDSALYFCASSVATSGRAADEQFFGPGTRLTVL.

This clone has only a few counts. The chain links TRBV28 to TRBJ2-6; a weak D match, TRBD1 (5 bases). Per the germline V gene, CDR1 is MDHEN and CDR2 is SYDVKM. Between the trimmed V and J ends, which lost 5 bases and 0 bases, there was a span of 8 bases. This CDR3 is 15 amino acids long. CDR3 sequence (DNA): TGTGCCAGCAGTCCCGACAGCTCTGGGGCCAACGTCCTGACTTTC. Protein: CASSPDSSGANVLTF.

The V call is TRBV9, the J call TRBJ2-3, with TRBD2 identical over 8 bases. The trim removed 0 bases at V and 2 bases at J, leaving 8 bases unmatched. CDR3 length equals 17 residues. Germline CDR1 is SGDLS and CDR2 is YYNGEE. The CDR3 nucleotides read TGTGCCAGCAGCGTAGATCAGGCGGGGGGCTCCACAGATACGCAGTATTTT. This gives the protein CASSVDQAGGSTDTQYF.

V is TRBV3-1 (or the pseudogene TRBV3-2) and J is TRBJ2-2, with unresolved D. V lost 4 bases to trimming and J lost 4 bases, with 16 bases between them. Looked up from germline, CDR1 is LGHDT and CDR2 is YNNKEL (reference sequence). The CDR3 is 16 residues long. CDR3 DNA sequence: TGTGCCAGCAGCCTCCGGGTGGGTTCCGCCACCGGGGAGCTGTTTTTT. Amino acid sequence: CASSLRVGSATGELFF.

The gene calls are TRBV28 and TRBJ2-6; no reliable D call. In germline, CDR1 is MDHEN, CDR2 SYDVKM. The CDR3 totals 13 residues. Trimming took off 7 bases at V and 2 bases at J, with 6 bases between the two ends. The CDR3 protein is CASMTPGANVLTF. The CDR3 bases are TGTGCCAGCATGACCCCTGGGGCCAACGTCCTGACTTTC.